Below are 25 T cell receptor beta chains sequenced from a single sample in a study of T cells in women clearing cervical HPV infection. Here immunoSEQ multiplex PCR was the method, and the copy in TCRdb shows in-frame clones only, minus some. Its table records some 25,000 clones. Sequenced: blood buffy coat. The receptors derive from a woman between 18 and 70 years old with a cervical HPV16 infection that either progressed to CIN3+ or cleared (not recorded which).

Comments on this clone: The read halts 3 residues ahead of the CDR3 end, with the missing end drawn from the germline J gene. V usage is TRBV12-3 or TRBV12-4 and J usage is TRBJ2-1; D remains unclear. The CDR3 consists of 11 residues. Trimming left V 7 bases short and J 9 bases short, with 10 bases between. This CDR3 reads CASTLRGEQFF. The sequenced part of the CDR3 DNA is TGTGCCAGCACCCTGAGAGGTGAG.

As regards this clone: The read ends 3 residues shy of where the CDR3 ends; the end is completed using the germline J gene. The chain recombines TRBV7-3 with TRBJ1-2; 8 nucleotides agree with TRBD1. The CDR3 runs 13 residues. Germline V gives CDR1 SGHTA, CDR2 FQGTGA. V gave up 5 bases and J gave up 7 bases; unmatched junction bases: 6. CDR3 amino acids: CASSTRQGIGYTF. Incomplete CDR3 DNA: TGTGCCAGCAGCACCCGACAGGGGATTGGC.

A word on this clone: Read data end 3 residues before the CDR3 end; the end is taken from the germline J gene. This chain connects TRBV20-1 to TRBJ2-1, with 9 bases fitting TRBD2. Germline CDR1 is DFQATT and CDR2 is SNEGSKA (reference sequence). This CDR3 contains 15 residues. After removal of 1 base from V and 7 bases from J, the junction contained 8 bases not matched to a gene. Partial CDR3 DNA: TGCAGTGCTAGAGGGGGCGGGGGGGCCGATAATGAG. This encodes CSARGGGGADNE. The entire CDR3 reads CSARGGGGADNEQFF.

In regard to this clone: The observed sequence ends 3 residues before the CDR3 terminus, with the missing tail filled in from the germline J gene. V and J are TRBV18 and TRBJ2-5; possible D gene TRBD1, 5 bases. Germline loops: CDR1 KGHSH, CDR2 LQKENI. The length of the CDR3 is 13 residues. Trimming left V 4 bases short and J 0 bases short, with 6 bases between. CDR3 sequence reads: CASSRQYQETQYF. The CDR3 bases that were read are TGTGCCAGCTCACGACAGTACCAAGAGACC.

On this clone itself: Read sequence stops 3 residues before the CDR3 end, and the germline J gene provides the missing end. The V call is TRBV7-2, the J call TRBJ2-2, with 9 bases matching TRBD2. Germline-derived CDR1 and CDR2 are SGHTA and FQGNSA. Trimming at V came to 1 base and at J to 6 bases, leaving 3 bases not matched to a gene. The CDR3 spans 15 residues. The CDR3 bases that were read are TGTGCCAGCAGCTTAGTAGGCGGGGGGGCCGGGGAG. It translates to CASSLVGGGAGE. In full, the CDR3 is CASSLVGGGAGELFF.

A note on this clone: With the read ending 3 residues before the CDR3 end, the germline J gene is used to fill in that end. The chain employs TRBV5-1 and TRBJ1-5; D gene ambiguous. V dropped 0 bases and J dropped 1 base, with 8 bases sitting between them. The CDR3 is 15 residues long. The germline CDR1 and CDR2 sequences are SGHRS and YFSETQ. CDR3 DNA (partial): TGCGCCAGCAGCTTGGGAGCTAACAGCAATCAGCCC. Translated, it gives CASSLGANSNQP. The entire CDR3 sequence reads CASSLGANSNQPQHF.

As concerns this clone: The missing CDR3 end, 3 residues past where the read stops, is filled in from the germline J gene. The chain joins TRBV7-9 to TRBJ1-5; no clear D. Germline-derived CDR1 and CDR2 are SEHNR and FQNEAQ (reference sequence). Trimming left V 3 bases short and J 0 bases short, with 9 bases between. The CDR3 consists of 15 residues. The CDR3 protein is CASSLTSNSNQPQHF. CDR3 bases read: TGTGCCAGCAGCTTGACATCCAATAGCAATCAGCCC.

About this clone: Read sequence stops 3 residues before the CDR3 end, and the germline J gene provides the missing end. The chain joins TRBV13 to TRBJ1-2; the D gene is possibly TRBD1 (6 bases). Germline CDR1 is PRHDT and CDR2 is FYEKMQ (reference sequence). The CDR3 length is 14 residues. Trimming cost V 4 bases and J 6 bases, with 15 bases left between them. The sequenced part of the CDR3 DNA is TGTGCCAGCAGCTCGCTACAGGGTATCCATGGC. It encodes CASSSLQGIHG. The CDR3 in its entirety is CASSSLQGIHGYTF. Based on the CDR3 plus reference TRBV13 and TRBJ1-2, the full variable domain is AAGVIQSPRHLIKEKRETATLKCYPIPRHDTVYWYQQGPGQDPQFLISFYEKMQSDKGSIPDRFSAQQFSDYHSELNMSSLELGDSALYFCASSSLQGIHGYTFGSGTRLTVV.

As for this clone: The read ends 3 residues shy of where the CDR3 ends; the end is completed using the germline J gene. The V and J genes are TRBV7-2 and TRBJ2-7; the match to TRBD1 covers 10 bases. The trim removed 5 bases at V and 5 bases at J, leaving 9 bases unmatched. This CDR3 comprises 15 residues. Germline lookup yields CDR1 SGHTA and CDR2 FQGNSA. CDR3 sequence reads: CASSQSGTGAHEQYF. The covered CDR3 bases are TGTGCCAGCAGCCAGAGCGGGACAGGGGCCCACGAG.

Worth noting for this clone: The read ends 3 residues shy of where the CDR3 ends; the end is completed using the germline J gene. The chain carries TRBV20-1 and TRBJ2-1; no firm D call. Trimming took off 5 bases at V and 8 bases at J, with 7 bases between the two ends. The CDR3 has 10 amino acids. The germline CDR1 and CDR2 sequences are DFQATT and SNEGSKA (reference sequence). CDR3 DNA (partial): TGCAGTGCTGTAAGCTATGAG. It is translated as CSAVSYE. The CDR3 in full is CSAVSYEQFF.

CDR3 loop: CASSWDSSYEQYF. Incomplete CDR3 DNA: TGCGCCAGCAGCTGGGACAGCTCCTACGAG. The chain has TRBV5-1 and TRBJ2-7, with 7 bases that match TRBD1. The read comes to an end 3 residues before the CDR3 does, leaving the germline J gene to fill in the end. The trim removed 3 bases at V and 0 bases at J, leaving 0 bases unmatched. The CDR3 is 13 amino acids. Germline V gives CDR1 SGHRS, CDR2 YFSETQ.

With respect to this clone: The read ends 3 residues early relative to the CDR3; the germline J gene fills the gap. The genes are TRBV7-1 and TRBJ2-1, with D possibly being TRBD2 (8 bases). TRBV7-1 is an open reading frame, and its role is uncertain. The CDR3 is 21 amino acids. V lost 2 bases to trimming and J lost 7 bases, with 33 bases between them. CDR3 region: CASSSNTRGQIAGNRANEQFF. The CDR3 DNA, read in part, is TGTGCCAGCAGCTCAAACACCCGGGGACAGATAGCGGGGAATCGAGCGAATGAG.

With respect to this clone: The read comes to an end 3 residues before the CDR3 does, leaving the germline J gene to fill in the end. The chain uses TRBV2 and TRBJ1-2; no firm D call. Germline values: CDR1 SNHLY, CDR2 FYNNEI. The CDR3 is 14 residues long. The covered CDR3 bases are TGTGCCAGCAGTGCGACTAGGACCACAGATACC. This codes for CASSATRTTDT. The entire CDR3 protein is CASSATRTTDTYTF.

The CDR3 reads CASSQEYPGQESEETQYF. The sequenced CDR3 bases are TGTGCCAGCAGCCAAGAATATCCGGGACAGGAATCGGAAGAGACC. The chain couples TRBV3-1 (or the pseudogene TRBV3-2) to TRBJ2-5; TRBD1 aligns across 8 bases. The CDR3 extends 3 residues past the end of the read, so its final part is completed from the germline J gene. Germline V gene lookup returns CDR1 LGHDT and CDR2 YNNKEL (reference sequence). The V gene end was trimmed by 0 bases and the J gene end by 3 bases; junction bases not matched to a gene: 12. This CDR3 comprises 18 residues.

On this clone: Read sequence stops 3 residues before the CDR3 end, and the germline J gene provides the missing end. This chain uses TRBV6-1 with TRBJ1-2; weak D call: TRBD1 (5 bases). CDR3 length: 15 residues. Germline CDR1 and CDR2: MNHNS and SASEGT. The CDR3 sequence: CASSDWGGLTYDYTF. CDR3 DNA, as far as it was read: TGTGCCAGCAGTGATTGGGGGGGTTTGACCTACGAC.

With regard to this clone: Read coverage stops 3 residues before the CDR3 terminus; the germline J gene supplies the remainder. The chain employs TRBV20-1 and TRBJ2-3, with 7 bases aligning to TRBD1. Germline assignment: CDR1 DFQATT and CDR2 SNEGSKA (reference sequence). This CDR3 region has 14 residues. CDR3: CSVQTGISQETQYF. The sequenced part of the CDR3 DNA is TGCAGTGTCCAGACAGGGATAAGCCAAGAGACG.

Details on this clone: The read halts 3 residues ahead of the CDR3 end, with the missing end drawn from the germline J gene. The chain couples TRBV7-3 to TRBJ2-3, with TRBD2 identical over 7 bases. The CDR3 consists of 16 residues. After removal of 2 bases from V and 2 bases from J, the junction contained 7 bases not matched to a gene. Looked up from germline, CDR1 is SGHTA and CDR2 is FQGTGA. CDR3 DNA, as far as it was read: TGTGCCAGCAGCTTAGAGGCGGGGGTGGTCACAGATACG. This gives the protein CASSLEAGVVTDT. The entire CDR3 reads CASSLEAGVVTDTQYF.

Turning to this clone: The CDR3 end falls 3 residues outside the read, so it is completed with the germline J gene. J is TRBJ1-1 and V is TRBV18, with TRBD1 matching over 8 bases. The CDR3 is 13 residues long. Germline V lookup: CDR1 KGHSH, CDR2 LQKENI. Here the CDR3 reads CASSLKQGERAFF. CDR3 bases read: TGTGCCAGCTCCCTTAAACAGGGGGAAAGA. Filled out from reference TRBV18 and TRBJ1-1, the complete variable domain reads NAGVMQNPRHLVRRRGQEARLRCSPMKGHSHVYWYRQLPEEGLKFMVYLQKENIIDESGMPKERFSAEFPKEGPSILRIQQVVRGDSAAYFCASSLKQGERAFFGQGTRLTVV.

Note on this clone: The sequenced fragment ends 3 residues before the CDR3 boundary, so the rest is inferred from the germline J gene. The chain uses TRBV6-7 and TRBJ2-5; 11 bases agree with TRBD2. TRBV6-7 is recorded as an ORF, its role being uncertain. The CDR3 has 18 amino acids. The junction had 7 bases not matched to a gene; V was cut back by 0 bases and J by 1 base. CDR3 DNA (partial): TGTGCCAGCAGTTACTCGATCGCTAGCGGGGGGATCCAAGAGACC. This codes for CASSYSIASGGIQET. The whole CDR3 reads CASSYSIASGGIQETQYF.

Turning to this clone: The read gets to within 3 residues of the CDR3 end, and the germline J gene fills in the rest. The chain employs TRBV5-4 and TRBJ1-4, with no clear D. The CDR3 spans 12 residues. Germline V gene data show CDR1 as SGHNT and CDR2 as YYREEE (reference sequence). This CDR3 is CASSLTNSPLFF. The sequenced CDR3 bases are TGTGCCAGCAGTCTGACTAATTCACCA.

Turning to this clone: The observed sequence ends 3 residues before the CDR3 terminus, with the missing tail filled in from the germline J gene. The rearrangement links TRBV19 to TRBJ2-4; TRBD1 might be the D (5 bases). This CDR3 is built from 12 residues. Per germline, CDR1 LNHDA and CDR2 SQIVND (reference sequence). CDR3: CASSPGIYGQYF. Partial CDR3 DNA: TGTGCCAGTAGTCCAGGGATCTATGGT.

With regard to this clone: The CDR3 end lies 3 residues beyond the end of the read and is filled in from the germline J gene. V gene TRBV20-1 combines with J gene TRBJ2-3; the D is unclear. Trimming took off 5 bases at V and 1 base at J, with 7 bases between the two ends. CDR3 size: 12 residues. Germline-derived CDR1 and CDR2 are DFQATT and SNEGSKA (reference sequence). The CDR3 region is CSAPLGTDTQYF. The part of the CDR3 DNA that was read is TGCAGTGCTCCTCTCGGCACAGATACG.

On this clone: The read ends 3 residues early relative to the CDR3; the germline J gene fills the gap. This chain links TRBV30 with TRBJ2-3; tentative D call: TRBD1 (6 bases). CDR3 size: 12 residues. V lost 1 base and J lost 8, with 10 bases in between. Germline CDR1 is GTSNPN and CDR2 is SVGIG (reference sequence). The sequenced part of the CDR3 DNA is TGTGCCTGGAGTGAGGCAGGGGTTACG. Translation: CAWSEAGVT. The full CDR3 is CAWSEAGVTQYF. Based on the CDR3 plus reference TRBV30 and TRBJ2-3, the full variable domain is SQTIHQWPATLVQPVGSPLSLECTVEGTSNPNLYWYRQAAGRGLQLLFYSVGIGQISSEVPQNLSASRPQDRQFILSSKKLLLSDSGFYLCAWSEAGVTQYFGPGTRLTVL.

Notes on this clone: The sequence runs out 3 residues before the end of the CDR3; the remainder is reconstructed from the germline J gene. The gene calls are TRBV7-3 and TRBJ1-3; D is possibly TRBD1 (5 bases). Trimming removed 5 bases at V and 1 base at J, with 12 bases between. Germline assignment: CDR1 SGHTA and CDR2 FQGTGA. This CDR3 has 15 residues. The CDR3 sequence: CASSPTGGSGNTIYF. CDR3 DNA (partial): TGTGCCAGCAGCCCCACGGGGGGATCTGGAAACACC.

Notes on this clone: With the read ending 3 residues before the CDR3 end, the germline J gene is used to fill in that end. The chain uses TRBV2 and TRBJ2-7; 10 nucleotides match TRBD2. V was pared by 10 bases and J by 6 bases, with 12 bases of the junction left unmatched. The CDR3 extends over 14 amino acids. Germline CDR1 is SNHLY and CDR2 is FYNNEI. The CDR3 DNA, read in part, is TGTGCCACCGCTATAAGGACTAGCGGCGGCGAG. Translated, it gives CATAIRTSGGE. The entire CDR3 reads CATAIRTSGGEQYF.